This is a list of T cell receptor beta chains from one sample in a study of CD8+CD57+ T cells in acquired aplastic anemia. TCRdb analysed the reads with MiXCR anew, one entry per CDR3 protein. The data hold under 200,000 distinct CDR3 sequences, with around 40% observed a single time. The sequencing sample was made of sorted CD4+, CD8+, or CD8+CD57+ T cells (not recorded which) from PBMCs. These receptors all stem from a human donor in good health. Each CDR3 is given with its conserved first and last residue. Fields, in order: V gene, clone size, D gene, J gene, CDR3 DNA, CDR3 protein. The D gene is left open where the match is weak. Expanded clones are given a class, and other clones once, few, many or no size at all.

V: TRBV10-3
size: NA
D: NA
J: TRBJ2-2
DNA: TGTGCCATCAGTTTAATCGGCGGGGAGCTGTTTTTT
CDR3: CAISLIGGELFF

V: TRBV29-1
size: NA
D: NA
J: TRBJ2-6
DNA: TGCAGCGTTGAAGGCAGCTCTGGGGCCAACGTCCTGACTTTC
CDR3: CSVEGSSGANVLTF

V: TRBV27
size: NA
D: NA
J: TRBJ2-6
DNA: TGTGCCAGCAGTTTGTTCAGACCCTCTGGGGCCAACGTCCTGACTTTC
CDR3: CASSLFRPSGANVLTF

V: TRBV10-3
size: NA
D: NA
J: TRBJ2-5
DNA: TGTGCCAGCAGCCATTGGGACCAAGAGACCCAGTACTTC
CDR3: CASSHWDQETQYF

V: TRBV20-1
size: NA
D: TRBD1
J: TRBJ2-1
DNA: TGCAGAGCCGTGGGACAGGGAGTAAATGAGCAGTTCTTC
CDR3: CRAVGQGVNEQFF

V: TRBV20-1
size: NA
D: TRBD1
J: TRBJ2-1
DNA: TGCAGTGCGTCACAGGGGGCTTACTCCTACAATGAGCAGTTCTTC
CDR3: CSASQGAYSYNEQFF

V: TRBV2
size: many
D: NA
J: TRBJ2-4
DNA: TGTGCCAGCAGTTGGGAAAACATTCAGTACTTC
CDR3: CASSWENIQYF

V: TRBV7-2
size: NA
D: NA
J: TRBJ2-7
DNA: TGTGCCAGCAGCTTAGCTAGGCGGGGAGGATACGAGCAGTACTTC
CDR3: CASSLARRGGYEQYF

V: TRBV12-3/TRBV12-4
size: many
D: NA
J: TRBJ2-2
DNA: TGTGCCAGCAGTTTAGGCCTTCGGACCGGGGAGCTGTTTTTT
CDR3: CASSLGLRTGELFF

V: TRBV10-3
size: NA
D: NA
J: TRBJ2-1
DNA: TGTGCCACCTCATCCGGTAGGGTTGTAGATCAGCAGTTCTTC
CDR3: CATSSGRVVDQQFF

V: TRBV7-3
size: NA
D: NA
J: TRBJ1-4
DNA: TGTGCCAGCAGTCGTGCAGAAGGGGAAAAACTGTTTTTT
CDR3: CASSRAEGEKLFF

V: TRBV18
size: few
D: NA
J: TRBJ2-7
DNA: TGTGCCAGCTCAGGCAGAACCTACGAGCAGTACTTC
CDR3: CASSGRTYEQYF

V: TRBV7-2
size: many
D: TRBD1
J: TRBJ1-4
DNA: TGTGCCAGCAGAGGCGGACAGGGTGTTGATGAAAAACTGTTTTTT
CDR3: CASRGGQGVDEKLFF

V: TRBV24-1
size: many
D: NA
J: TRBJ1-2
DNA: TGTGCCACCAGTGATTTGCACGTTCTAGGGAAGTTGTATGGCTACACCTTC
CDR3: CATSDLHVLGKLYGYTF

V: TRBV5-1
size: many
D: NA
J: TRBJ2-2
DNA: TGCGCCAGCAGAGGGGAGAGCACCGGGGAGCTGTTTTTT
CDR3: CASRGESTGELFF

V: TRBV7-9
size: many
D: NA
J: TRBJ2-7
DNA: TGTGCCAGCAGCTTAGTTCCGGGGCACGAGCAGTACTTC
CDR3: CASSLVPGHEQYF

V: TRBV5-1
size: NA
D: NA
J: TRBJ2-3
DNA: TGCGCCAGCAGCTTGGCCGGGACGGGCGATACGCAGTATTTT
CDR3: CASSLAGTGDTQYF

V: TRBV6-2/TRBV6-3
size: many
D: NA
J: TRBJ1-1
DNA: TGTGCCAGCAGTTCACTCATTGAAGCTTTCTTT
CDR3: CASSSLIEAFF

V: TRBV10-3
size: NA
D: NA
J: TRBJ2-1
DNA: TGTGCCATCAGTGCCGGACAGCGGTCCTACAATGAGCAGTTCTTC
CDR3: CAISAGQRSYNEQFF

V: TRBV7-2
size: NA
D: NA
J: TRBJ1-2
DNA: TGTGCCAGCAGCTTAGTCAACTATGGCTACACCTTC
CDR3: CASSLVNYGYTF

V: TRBV11-2
size: NA
D: NA
J: TRBJ2-1
DNA: TGTGCCAGCAGTCCCATAGATGAGCAGTTCTTC
CDR3: CASSPIDEQFF

V: TRBV10-3
size: NA
D: NA
J: TRBJ1-6
DNA: TGTGCCATCAGTGAACAGGCTCCTAATTCACCCCTCCACTTT
CDR3: CAISEQAPNSPLHF

V: TRBV11-3
size: NA
D: NA
J: TRBJ2-7
DNA: TGTGCCAGCAGCCCGGACAGTCTGAGGGAGCAGTACTTC
CDR3: CASSPDSLREQYF

V: TRBV7-6
size: NA
D: NA
J: TRBJ1-4
DNA: TGTGCCAGCAGCCTGAAGACCTGGGGGGAAAAACTGTTTTTT
CDR3: CASSLKTWGEKLFF

V: TRBV6-1
size: many
D: TRBD2
J: TRBJ2-7
DNA: TGTGCCAGCAGCCCCTCCGGCCAGGGCGGGAGGGCCTACGAGCAGTACTTC
CDR3: CASSPSGQGGRAYEQYF

V: TRBV10-3
size: NA
D: TRBD2
J: TRBJ2-1
DNA: TGTGCCATCAGTGAGTCTCCGGGACTAGCGGGAGTTAATGAGCAGTTCTTC
CDR3: CAISESPGLAGVNEQFF

V: TRBV6-2/TRBV6-3
size: few
D: NA
J: TRBJ2-2
DNA: TGTGCCAGCAGTGCGGTGGGCGGGGAGCTGTTTTTT
CDR3: CASSAVGGELFF

V: TRBV20-1
size: NA
D: NA
J: TRBJ1-1
DNA: TGCAGTGCGACCTCCTCCACTGAAGCTTTCTTT
CDR3: CSATSSTEAFF

V: TRBV19
size: NA
D: NA
J: TRBJ1-1
DNA: TGTGCCAGTAGGTCCGGGACTGAAGCTTTCTTT
CDR3: CASRSGTEAFF

V: TRBV7-2
size: many
D: NA
J: TRBJ2-1
DNA: TGTGCCAGCAGCCCCCCGCTAGCTAACAATGAGCAGTTCTTC
CDR3: CASSPPLANNEQFF

V: TRBV7-9
size: NA
D: TRBD1
J: TRBJ1-2
DNA: TGTGCCAGCAGTGTGGGACAGGTCCTCCTCGGTGGCTACACCTTC
CDR3: CASSVGQVLLGGYTF

V: TRBV6-4
size: NA
D: TRBD2
J: TRBJ2-5
DNA: TGTGCCAGCAGTGAAACTAGCGGGGGGCAAGAGACCCAGTACTTC
CDR3: CASSETSGGQETQYF

V: TRBV28
size: few
D: NA
J: TRBJ1-4
DNA: TGTGCCAGCACGGGGGGGGGCGAAAAACTGTTTTTT
CDR3: CASTGGGEKLFF

V: TRBV24-1
size: NA
D: NA
J: TRBJ1-1
DNA: TGTGCCACCAGTGGACCACTCGGAGCTTTCTTT
CDR3: CATSGPLGAFF

V: TRBV25-1
size: few
D: NA
J: TRBJ1-6
DNA: TGTGCCAGCAGTGAACTCTATAATTCACCCCTCCACTTT
CDR3: CASSELYNSPLHF